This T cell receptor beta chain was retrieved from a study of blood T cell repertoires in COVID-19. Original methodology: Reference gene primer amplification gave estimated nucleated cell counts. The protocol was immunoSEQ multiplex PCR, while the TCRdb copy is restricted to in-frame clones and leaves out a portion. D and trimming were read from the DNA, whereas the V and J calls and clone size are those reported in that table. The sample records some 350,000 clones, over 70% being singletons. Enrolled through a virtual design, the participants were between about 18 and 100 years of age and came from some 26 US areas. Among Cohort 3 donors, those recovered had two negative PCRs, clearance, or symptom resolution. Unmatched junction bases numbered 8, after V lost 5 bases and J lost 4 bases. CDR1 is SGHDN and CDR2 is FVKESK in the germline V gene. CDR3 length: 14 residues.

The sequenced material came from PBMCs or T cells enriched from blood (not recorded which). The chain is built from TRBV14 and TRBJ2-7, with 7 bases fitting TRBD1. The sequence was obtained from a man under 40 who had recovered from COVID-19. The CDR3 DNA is TGTGCCAGCAGCAGACCCGGGACAGATTACGAGCAGTACTTC. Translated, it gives CASSRPGTDYEQYF.